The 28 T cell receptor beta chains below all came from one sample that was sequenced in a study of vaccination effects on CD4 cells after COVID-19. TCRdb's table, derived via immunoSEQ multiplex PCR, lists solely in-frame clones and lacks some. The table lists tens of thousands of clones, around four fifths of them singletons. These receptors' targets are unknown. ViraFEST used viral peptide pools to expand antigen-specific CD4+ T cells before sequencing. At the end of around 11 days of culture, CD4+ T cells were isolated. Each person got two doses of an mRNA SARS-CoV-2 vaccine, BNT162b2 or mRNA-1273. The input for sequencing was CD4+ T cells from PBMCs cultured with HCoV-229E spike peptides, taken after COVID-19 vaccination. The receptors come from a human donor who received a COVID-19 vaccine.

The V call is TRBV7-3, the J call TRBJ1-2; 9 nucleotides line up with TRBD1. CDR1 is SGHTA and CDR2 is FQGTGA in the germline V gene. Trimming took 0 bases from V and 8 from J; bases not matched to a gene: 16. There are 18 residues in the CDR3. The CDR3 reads CASSLTVAGTGKRNGYTF. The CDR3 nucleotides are TGTGCCAGCAGCTTAACAGTAGCCGGGACAGGGAAGAGGAACGGCTACACCTTC.

In DNA, the CDR3 is TGTGCCAGCAATGGCGGTGCAGCGGGGGGCACAGATACGCAGTATTTT. Its protein is CASNGGAAGGTDTQYF. The V gene is TRBV2, the J gene TRBJ2-3, with 8 bases that match TRBD2. The V gene's germline CDR1 is SNHLY and CDR2 FYNNEI. V shed 7 bases, J shed 1 base, and the junction held 10 bases outside the gene matches. The CDR3 covers 16 residues. Combining the CDR3 with reference TRBV2 and TRBJ2-3 gives the whole variable domain EPEVTQTPSHQVTQMGQEVILRCVPISNHLYFYWYRQILGQKVEFLVSFYNNEISEKSEIFDDQFSVERPDGSNFTLKIRSTKLEDSAMYFCASNGGAAGGTDTQYFGPGTRLTVL.

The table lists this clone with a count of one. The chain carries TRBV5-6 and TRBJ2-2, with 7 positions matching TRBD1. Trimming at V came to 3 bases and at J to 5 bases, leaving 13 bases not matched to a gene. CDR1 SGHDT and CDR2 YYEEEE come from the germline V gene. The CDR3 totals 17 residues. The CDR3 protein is CASSSSFRQGTTGELFF. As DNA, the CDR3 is TGTGCCAGCAGCTCTTCTTTCCGACAGGGAACGACCGGGGAGCTGTTTTTT. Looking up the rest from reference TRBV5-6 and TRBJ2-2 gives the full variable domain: DAGVTQSPTHLIKTRGQQVTLRCSPKSGHDTVSWYQQALGQGPQFIFQYYEEEERQRGNFPDRFSGHQFPNYSSELNVNALLLGDSALYLCASSSSFRQGTTGELFFGEGSRLTVL.

The chain's CDR3 is CASSPPTGGSTGELFF. CDR3 coding DNA: TGTGCCAGCAGCCCCCCGACAGGGGGCTCGACCGGGGAGCTGTTTTTT. The chain combines TRBV7-2 with TRBJ2-2; 10 nucleotides align to TRBD1. V shed 5 bases and J 5 bases; nucleotides not matched to a gene: 8. This CDR3 is built from 16 residues. Looked up from germline, CDR1 is SGHTA and CDR2 is FQGNSA.

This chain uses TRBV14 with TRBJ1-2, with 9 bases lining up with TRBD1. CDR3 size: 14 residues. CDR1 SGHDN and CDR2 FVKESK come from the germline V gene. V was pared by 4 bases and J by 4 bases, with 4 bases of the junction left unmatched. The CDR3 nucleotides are TGTGCCAGCAGCCCGACAGGGGGTCCCTATGGCTACACCTTC. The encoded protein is CASSPTGGPYGYTF.

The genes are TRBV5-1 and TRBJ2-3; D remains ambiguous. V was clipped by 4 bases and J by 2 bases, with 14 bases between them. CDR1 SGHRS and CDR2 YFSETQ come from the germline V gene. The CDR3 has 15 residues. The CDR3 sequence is CASSPYGQDTDTQYF. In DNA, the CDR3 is TGCGCCAGCAGCCCTTATGGGCAGGACACAGATACGCAGTATTTT.

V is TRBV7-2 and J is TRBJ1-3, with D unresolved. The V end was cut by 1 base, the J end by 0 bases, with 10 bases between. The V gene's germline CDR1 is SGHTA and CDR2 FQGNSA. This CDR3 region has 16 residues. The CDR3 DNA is TGTGCCAGCAGCTTAGTCCAGGTCCACTCTGGAAACACCATATATTTT. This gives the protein CASSLVQVHSGNTIYF.

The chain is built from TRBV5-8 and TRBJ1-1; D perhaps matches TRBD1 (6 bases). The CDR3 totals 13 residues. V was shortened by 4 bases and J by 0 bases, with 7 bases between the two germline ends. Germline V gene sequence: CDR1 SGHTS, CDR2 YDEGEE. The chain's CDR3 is CASSRGLNTEAFF. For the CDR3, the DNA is TGTGCCAGCAGCAGGGGGTTGAACACTGAAGCTTTCTTT. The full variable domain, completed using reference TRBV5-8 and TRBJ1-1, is EAGVTQSPTHLIKTRGQQATLRCSPISGHTSVYWYQQALGLGLQFLLWYDEGEERNRGNFPPRFSGRQFPNYSSELNVNALELEDSALYLCASSRGLNTEAFFGQGTRLTVV.

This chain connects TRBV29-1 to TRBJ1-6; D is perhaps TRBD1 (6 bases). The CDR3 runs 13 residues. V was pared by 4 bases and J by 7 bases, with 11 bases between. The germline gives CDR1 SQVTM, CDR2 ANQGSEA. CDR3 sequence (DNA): TGCAGCGTTGGGGACACCGTCAATTCACCCCTCCACTTT. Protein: CSVGDTVNSPLHF.

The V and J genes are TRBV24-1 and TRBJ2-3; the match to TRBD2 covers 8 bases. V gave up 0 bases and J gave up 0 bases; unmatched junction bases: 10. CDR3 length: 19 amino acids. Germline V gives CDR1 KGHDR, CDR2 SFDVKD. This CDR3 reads CATSDLSGGSPPSTDTQYF. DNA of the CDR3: TGTGCCACCAGTGATTTGTCGGGGGGGTCTCCTCCTAGCACAGATACGCAGTATTTT.

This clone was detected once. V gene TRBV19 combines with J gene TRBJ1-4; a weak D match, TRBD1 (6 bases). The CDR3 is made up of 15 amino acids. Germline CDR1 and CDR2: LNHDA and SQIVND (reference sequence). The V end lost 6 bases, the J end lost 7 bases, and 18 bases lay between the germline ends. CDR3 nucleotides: TGTGCCAGTAGCTCGGGGCAGGGGTCTTCTGAAAAACTGTTTTTT. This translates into CASSSGQGSSEKLFF.

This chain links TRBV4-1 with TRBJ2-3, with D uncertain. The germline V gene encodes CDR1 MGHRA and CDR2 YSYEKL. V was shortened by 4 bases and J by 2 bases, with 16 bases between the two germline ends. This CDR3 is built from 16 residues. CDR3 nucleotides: TGCGCCAGCAGCCCGGGTATGCTCCGCTCCACAGATACGCAGTATTTT. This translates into CASSPGMLRSTDTQYF.

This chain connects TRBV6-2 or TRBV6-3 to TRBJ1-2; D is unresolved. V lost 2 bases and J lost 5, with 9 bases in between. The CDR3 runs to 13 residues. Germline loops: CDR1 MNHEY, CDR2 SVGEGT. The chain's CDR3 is CASSYPLGYGYTF. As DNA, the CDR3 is TGTGCCAGCAGTTACCCCCTTGGGTATGGCTACACCTTC.

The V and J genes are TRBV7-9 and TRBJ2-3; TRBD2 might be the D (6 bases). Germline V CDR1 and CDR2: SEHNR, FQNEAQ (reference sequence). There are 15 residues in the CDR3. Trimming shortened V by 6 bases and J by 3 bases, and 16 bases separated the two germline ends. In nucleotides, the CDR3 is TGTGCCAGCAGGTATCCGGCAGGGAGGACAGATACGCAGTATTTT. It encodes CASRYPAGRTDTQYF.

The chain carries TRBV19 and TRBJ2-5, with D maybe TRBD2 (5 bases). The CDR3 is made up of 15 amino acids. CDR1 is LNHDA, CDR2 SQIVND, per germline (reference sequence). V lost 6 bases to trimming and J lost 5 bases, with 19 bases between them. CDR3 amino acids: CASSRGLTTPETQYF. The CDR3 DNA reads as TGTGCCAGTAGCCGAGGACTCACCACCCCGGAGACCCAGTACTTC.

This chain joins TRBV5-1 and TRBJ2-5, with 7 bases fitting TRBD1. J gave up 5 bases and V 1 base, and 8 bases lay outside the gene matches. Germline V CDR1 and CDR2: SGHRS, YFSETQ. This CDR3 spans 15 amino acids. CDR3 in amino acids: CASSLTDRETETQYF. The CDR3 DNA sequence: TGCGCCAGCAGCTTGACTGACAGGGAGACGGAGACCCAGTACTTC.

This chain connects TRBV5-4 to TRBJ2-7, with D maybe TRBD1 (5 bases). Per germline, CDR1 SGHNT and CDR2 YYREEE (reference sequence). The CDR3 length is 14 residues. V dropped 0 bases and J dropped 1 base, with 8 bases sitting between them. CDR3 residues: CASSLGQRSYEQYV. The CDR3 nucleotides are TGTGCCAGCAGCTTGGGACAGCGATCCTACGAGCAGTACGTC.

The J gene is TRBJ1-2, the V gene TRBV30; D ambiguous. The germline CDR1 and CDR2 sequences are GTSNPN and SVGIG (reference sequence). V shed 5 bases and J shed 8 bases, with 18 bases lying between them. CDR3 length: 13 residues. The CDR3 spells CAWSPTMSSGYTF. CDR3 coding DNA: TGTGCCTGGTCCCCAACCATGTCGTCCGGCTACACCTTC.

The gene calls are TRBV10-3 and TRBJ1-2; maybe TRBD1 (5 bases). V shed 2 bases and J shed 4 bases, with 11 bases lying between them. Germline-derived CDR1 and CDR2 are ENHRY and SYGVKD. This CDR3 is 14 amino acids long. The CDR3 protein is CAISERGFSYGYTF. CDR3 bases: TGTGCCATCAGTGAGCGGGGGTTTAGCTATGGCTACACCTTC.

The CDR3 nucleotides read TGTGCCAGCTCATGGACAGGGTCCCACGAGCAGTACGTC. Its protein product is CASSWTGSHEQYV. This rearrangement joins TRBV18 to TRBJ2-7; TRBD1 matches at 8 bases. The CDR3 consists of 13 residues. J lost 5 bases, V lost 5 bases, and 5 bases had no gene match. Germline V gene lookup returns CDR1 KGHSH and CDR2 LQKENI.

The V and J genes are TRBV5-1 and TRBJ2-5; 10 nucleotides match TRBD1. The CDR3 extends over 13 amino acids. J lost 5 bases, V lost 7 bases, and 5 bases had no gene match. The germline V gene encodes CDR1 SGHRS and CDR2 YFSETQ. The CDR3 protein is CASGTGDRETQYF. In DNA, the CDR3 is TGCGCCAGCGGGACAGGGGATCGGGAGACCCAGTACTTC. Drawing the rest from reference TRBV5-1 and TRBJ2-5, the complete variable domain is KAGVTQTPRYLIKTRGQQVTLSCSPISGHRSVSWYQQTPGQGLQFLFEYFSETQRNKGNFPGRFSGRQFSNSRSEMNVSTLELGDSALYLCASGTGDRETQYFGPGTRLLVL.

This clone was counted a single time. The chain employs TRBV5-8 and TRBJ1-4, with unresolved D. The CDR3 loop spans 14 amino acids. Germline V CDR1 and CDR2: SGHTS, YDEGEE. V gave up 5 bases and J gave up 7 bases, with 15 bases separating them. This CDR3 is CASSRGREGEKLFF. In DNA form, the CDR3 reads TGTGCCAGCAGTCGTGGACGGGAGGGTGAAAAACTGTTTTTT.

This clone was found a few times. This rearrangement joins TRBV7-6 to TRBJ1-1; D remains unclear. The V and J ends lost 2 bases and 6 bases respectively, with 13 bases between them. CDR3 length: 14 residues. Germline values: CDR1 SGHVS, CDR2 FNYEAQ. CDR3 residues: CASSLYDGVAEAFF. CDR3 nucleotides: TGTGCCAGCAGCTTATATGACGGGGTAGCTGAAGCTTTCTTT. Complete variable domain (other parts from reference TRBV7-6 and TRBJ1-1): GAGVSQSPRYKVTKRGQDVALRCDPISGHVSLYWYRQALGQGPEFLTYFNYEAQQDKSGLPNDRFSAERPEGSISTLTIQRTEQRDSAMYRCASSLYDGVAEAFFGQGTRLTVV.

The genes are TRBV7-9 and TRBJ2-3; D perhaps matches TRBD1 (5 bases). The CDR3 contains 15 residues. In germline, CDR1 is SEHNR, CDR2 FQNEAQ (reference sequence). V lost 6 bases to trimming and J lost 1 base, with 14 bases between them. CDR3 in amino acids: CASRFRQTGTDTQYF. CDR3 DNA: TGTGCCAGCAGATTTAGACAGACGGGCACAGATACGCAGTATTTT.

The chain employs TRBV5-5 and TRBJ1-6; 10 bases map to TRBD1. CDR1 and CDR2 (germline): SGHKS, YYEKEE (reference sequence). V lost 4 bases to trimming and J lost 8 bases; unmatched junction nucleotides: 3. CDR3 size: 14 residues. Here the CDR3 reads CASSQGQGYSPLHF. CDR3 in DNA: TGTGCCAGCAGCCAGGGACAGGGGTATTCACCCCTCCACTTT.

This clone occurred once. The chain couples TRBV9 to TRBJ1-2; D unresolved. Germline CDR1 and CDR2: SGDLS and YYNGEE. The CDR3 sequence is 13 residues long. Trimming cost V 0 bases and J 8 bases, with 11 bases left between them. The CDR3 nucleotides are TGTGCCAGCAGCGTAGTCGGCGGACGGGGCTACACCTTC. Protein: CASSVVGGRGYTF. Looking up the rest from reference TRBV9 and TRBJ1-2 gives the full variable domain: DSGVTQTPKHLITATGQRVTLRCSPRSGDLSVYWYQQSLDQGLQFLIQYYNGEERAKGNILERFSAQQFPDLHSELNLSSLELGDSALYFCASSVVGGRGYTFGSGTRLTVV.

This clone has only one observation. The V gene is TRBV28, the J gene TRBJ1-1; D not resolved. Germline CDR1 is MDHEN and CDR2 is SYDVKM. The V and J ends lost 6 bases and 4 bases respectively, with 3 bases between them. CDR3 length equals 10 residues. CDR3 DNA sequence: TGTGCCAGCAGGGCCACTGAAGCTTTCTTT. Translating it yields CASRATEAFF. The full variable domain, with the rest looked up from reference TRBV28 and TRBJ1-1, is DVKVTQSSRYLVKRTGEKVFLECVQDMDHENMFWYRQDPGLGLRLIYFSYDVKMKEKGDIPEGYSVSREKKERFSLILESASTNQTSMYLCASRATEAFFGQGTRLTVV.

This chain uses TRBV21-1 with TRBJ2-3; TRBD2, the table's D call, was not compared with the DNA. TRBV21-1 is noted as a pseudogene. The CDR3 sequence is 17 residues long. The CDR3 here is CASSLLGLVDETDTQYF. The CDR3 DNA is TGTGCCAGCAGCTTATTAGGACTAGTTGATGAGACAGATACGCAGTATTTT.